This T cell receptor beta chain was recorded in a study of a mutant IDH1 vaccine in newly diagnosed glioma. Study-wide background: Once 4-6 weeks had passed after radiotherapy alone, vaccination started, or it started with temozolomide cycles. Patients' prior therapy spanned radiotherapy, temozolomide, or both; most underwent both. Week 35 was safety follow-up visit V12; week 47 was end-of-study visit V13.

The time point is: week 35, safety follow-up. Vaccination used 300 ug of mutant IDH1 20-mer peptide per dose, with topical imiquimod. About this clone itself: Its antigen is currently unknown.

Data came from immunoSEQ multiplex PCR; TCRdb stores just in-frame clones and leaves some out. The data hold tens of thousands of clones, with roughly 76% observed a single time. The material was PBMCs, obtained from a glioma patient whose treatment included an IDH1 peptide vaccine. The receptor was derived from a man aged 35-49 years with glioma.

This chain's CDR3 is CASINHRLAGGANVLTF. The CDR3, as DNA: TGTGCCAGCATCAACCACCGTTTGGCGGGGGGGGCCAACGTCCTGACTTTC. The chain uses TRBV5-4 and TRBJ2-6, with D perhaps TRBD2 (6 bases). Germline CDR1 reads SGHNT; CDR2 reads YYREEE (reference sequence). The CDR3 has 17 amino acids. V was cut by 6 bases and J by 4 bases, with 20 bases left in between. Supplemented by reference TRBV5-4 and TRBJ2-6, the full variable domain reads ETGVTQSPTHLIKTRGQQVTLRCSSQSGHNTVSWYQQALGQGPQFIFQYYREEENGRGNFPPRFSGLQFPNYSSELNVNALELDDSALYLCASINHRLAGGANVLTFGAGSRLTVL.